The 24 T cell receptor beta chains below come from one sample, sequenced in a study of blood T cell repertoires in COVID-19. Only in-frame clones appear in the TCRdb table, and some are missing; sequencing was by immunoSEQ multiplex PCR. The repertoire holds about 220,000 clones, with more than 75% as singletons. The sample was peripheral blood. The receptors derive from a man between 45 and 60 years old who had recovered from COVID-19.

This clone was seen just once. This chain uses TRBV7-9 with TRBJ2-3; 9 positions agree with TRBD2. The CDR3 has 16 residues. J lost 3 bases, V lost 0 bases, and 4 bases had no gene match. Per the germline V gene, CDR1 is SEHNR and CDR2 is FQNEAQ (reference sequence). CDR3 protein: CASSLASGSRTDTQYF. The DNA of the CDR3 is TGTGCCAGCAGCTTAGCTAGCGGGAGTCGAACAGATACGCAGTATTTT.

This rearrangement joins TRBV7-2 to TRBJ1-6; D is uncertain. From germline, CDR1 is SGHTA and CDR2 FQGNSA. V was trimmed by 1 base and J by 7 bases, leaving 8 bases between them. The CDR3 covers 14 residues. In DNA, the CDR3 is TGTGCCAGCAGCTTAGACCCGGGGAATTCACCCCTCCACTTT. Translation gives CASSLDPGNSPLHF.

CDR3 sequence: CASSVDGTGQGLFYNEQFF. CDR3 DNA sequence: TGTGCCAGCAGCGTAGACGGGACGGGACAGGGACTATTCTACAATGAGCAGTTCTTC. The chain combines TRBV9 with TRBJ2-1, with TRBD1 identical over 9 bases. J was trimmed by 3 bases and V by 0 bases; bases with no gene match: 13. Germline V gene sequence: CDR1 SGDLS, CDR2 YYNGEE. The CDR3 extends over 19 amino acids.

This sequence joins TRBV14 and TRBJ2-5; possibly TRBD2 for D (6 bases). V was trimmed by 4 bases and J by 2 bases, leaving 20 bases between them. The CDR3 sequence is 17 residues long. Germline CDR1 reads SGHDN; CDR2 reads FVKESK. The CDR3 DNA reads TGTGCCAGCAGCCCATACCCGTTCCGGGAGAGACAAGAGACCCAGTACTTC. The encoded protein is CASSPYPFRERQETQYF.

The J gene is TRBJ2-7, the V gene TRBV6-5, with 8 positions matching TRBD2. CDR1 is MNHEY, CDR2 SVGAGI, per germline. This CDR3 has 14 amino acids. V gave up 4 bases and J gave up 2 bases; unmatched junction bases: 4. The CDR3, as DNA: TGTGCCAGCAGTTTAGCGGGATCCACCTACGAGCAGTACTTC. It translates to CASSLAGSTYEQYF.

The rearrangement joins TRBV20-1 to TRBJ2-5, with TRBD2 as a possible D gene (5 bases). V was pared by 6 bases and J by 5 bases, with 10 bases between. CDR1 is DFQATT, CDR2 SNEGSKA, per germline (reference sequence). This CDR3 has 11 residues. CDR3 protein: CSAERGETQYF. The CDR3 DNA is TGCAGTGCCGAGCGAGGGGAGACCCAGTACTTC.

The CDR3 protein is CASSSLFSPRDSRRPWAGANVLTF. The CDR3 DNA follows: TGTGCCAGCAGTTCCCTATTCTCGCCACGGGACAGCAGGCGACCATGGGCTGGGGCCAACGTCCTGACTTTC. J is TRBJ2-6 and V is TRBV28, with 7 bases fitting TRBD1. Trimming took 4 bases from V and 2 from J; bases not matched to a gene: 29. CDR3 length: 24 residues. Looked up from germline, CDR1 is MDHEN and CDR2 is SYDVKM.

This chain connects TRBV18 to TRBJ2-7; 7 bases are shared with TRBD1. From germline, CDR1 is KGHSH and CDR2 LQKENI. The CDR3 is 14 residues long. V dropped 6 bases and J dropped 5; count of bases not matched to a gene: 10. DNA of the CDR3: TGTGCCAGCTCCCAAGACAGGGTGGTCAACGAGCAGTACTTC. Translating it yields CASSQDRVVNEQYF.

This clone was observed a few times. The chain links TRBV5-5 to TRBJ1-1; TRBD1 is a possible D gene (6 bases). The germline V gene has CDR1 SGHKS and CDR2 YYEKEE (reference sequence). This CDR3 has 13 residues. The ends were cut back, 3 bases at V and 8 bases at J, with 14 bases in the middle. CDR3 coding DNA: TGTGCCAGCAGCTGGACCACAGGGCTAGAAGCTTTCTTT. This translates into CASSWTTGLEAFF.

CDR3 sequence reads: CATAGQGNTEAFF. The CDR3, as DNA: TGTGCCACCGCGGGACAGGGGAACACTGAAGCTTTCTTT. The chain carries TRBV24-1 and TRBJ1-1; TRBD1 aligns across 9 bases. Germline V gene lookup returns CDR1 KGHDR and CDR2 SFDVKD. J lost 1 base, V lost 9 bases, and 2 bases had no gene match. The length of the CDR3 is 13 residues.

This chain links TRBV5-6 with TRBJ1-1, with D possibly TRBD1 on 5 matching bases. There are 15 residues in the CDR3. V dropped 4 bases and J dropped 5 bases, with 18 bases sitting between them. Germline CDR1 and CDR2: SGHDT and YYEEEE. CDR3 region: CASSTSFRVRTEAFF. In DNA form, the CDR3 reads TGTGCCAGCAGCACTTCTTTCAGGGTTCGGACTGAAGCTTTCTTT.

The chain joins TRBV30 to TRBJ1-5; 7 positions agree with TRBD1. The germline V gene encodes CDR1 GTSNPN and CDR2 SVGIG (reference sequence). The CDR3 contains 15 residues. V trimming: 2 bases; J trimming: 4 bases; junction bases outside the gene matches: 8. CDR3 nucleotides: TGTGCCTGGAGTAGATTCCGGGACAGAAATCAGCCCCAGCATTTT. Its protein is CAWSRFRDRNQPQHF.

This chain connects TRBV5-8 to TRBJ2-7, with 8 bases lining up with TRBD2. The CDR3 has 19 residues. Germline V gene data show CDR1 as SGHTS and CDR2 as YDEGEE. The J segment lost 4 bases and the V segment lost 0 bases, leaving 18 bases of the junction unmatched. CDR3 DNA: TGTGCCAGCAGCTTGGGGAGGGGTCCAGCGGGAGTGCCGCAATACGAGCAGTACTTC. Translation gives CASSLGRGPAGVPQYEQYF.

The chain is built from TRBV18 and TRBJ2-3; D gene uncertain. The CDR3 totals 14 residues. The germline V gene encodes CDR1 KGHSH and CDR2 LQKENI. V lost 2 bases to trimming and J lost 2 bases, with 8 bases between them. The CDR3 nucleotides are TGTGCCAGCTCACCAAACTCCCCCACAGATACGCAGTATTTT. Protein: CASSPNSPTDTQYF. The whole variable domain, filled in from reference TRBV18 and TRBJ2-3, reads NAGVMQNPRHLVRRRGQEARLRCSPMKGHSHVYWYRQLPEEGLKFMVYLQKENIIDESGMPKERFSAEFPKEGPSILRIQQVVRGDSAAYFCASSPNSPTDTQYFGPGTRLTVL.

The rearrangement joins TRBV3-1 (or the pseudogene TRBV3-2) to TRBJ2-7, with D tentatively TRBD2 (6 bases). The CDR3 spans 16 residues. The germline CDR1 and CDR2 sequences are LGHDT and YNNKEL (reference sequence). V lost 0 bases and J 7 bases, leaving 19 bases between the germline ends. CDR3 residues: CASSQDAGTLLFEQYF. The CDR3 coding sequence is TGTGCCAGCAGCCAAGATGCGGGGACTCTTCTGTTTGAGCAGTACTTC.

J is TRBJ2-7 and V is TRBV6-4; D might be TRBD1 (6 bases). Germline lookup yields CDR1 MRHNA and CDR2 SNTAGT. V was trimmed by 0 bases and J by 0 bases, leaving 18 bases between them. The CDR3 has 18 residues. The CDR3 coding sequence is TGTGCCAGCAGTGACTCGAAGCTAGAGTGGGGGCACTCCTACGAGCAGTACTTC. Protein sequence: CASSDSKLEWGHSYEQYF.

This sequence joins TRBV5-1 and TRBJ2-3; 7 bases align to TRBD1. Trimming removed 4 bases from V and 6 bases from J; junction bases left unmatched: 5. The CDR3 is 13 residues long. Germline-derived CDR1 and CDR2 are SGHRS and YFSETQ. The CDR3 loop reads CASSNDRVDTQYF. The CDR3 DNA follows: TGCGCCAGCAGCAACGACAGGGTGGATACGCAGTATTTT.

The V gene is TRBV19, the J gene TRBJ2-4, with 14 bases matching TRBD2. CDR3 length: 17 amino acids. CDR1 and CDR2 (germline): LNHDA, SQIVND (reference sequence). The J segment lost 3 bases and the V segment lost 4 bases, leaving 5 bases of the junction unmatched. CDR3 amino acids: CASSTTGTSGSKNIQYF. For the CDR3, the DNA is TGTGCCAGTAGTACCACCGGGACTAGCGGGAGCAAAAACATTCAGTACTTC.

V is TRBV2 and J is TRBJ1-2, with TRBD1 matching 12 bases. Germline CDR1 is SNHLY and CDR2 is FYNNEI. Losses at the gene ends were 6 bases for V and 8 bases for J; bases not matched to a gene: 7. The CDR3 totals 14 residues. CDR3 DNA sequence: TGTGCCAGCAGGGCCACCGGGACAGGGGGCGGCTACACCTTC. Translated: CASRATGTGGGYTF. The full variable domain, its missing parts supplied by reference TRBV2 and TRBJ1-2, is EPEVTQTPSHQVTQMGQEVILRCVPISNHLYFYWYRQILGQKVEFLVSFYNNEISEKSEIFDDQFSVERPDGSNFTLKIRSTKLEDSAMYFCASRATGTGGGYTFGSGTRLTVV.

The genes are TRBV19 and TRBJ2-1; 9 positions agree with TRBD2. Trimming took 3 bases from V and 1 from J; bases not matched to a gene: 7. The CDR3 is 17 amino acids. CDR1 and CDR2 from the germline V gene are LNHDA and SQIVND (reference sequence). CDR3 sequence: CASSIPPAGGSYNEQFF. CDR3 nucleotide sequence: TGTGCCAGTAGTATCCCCCCAGCGGGAGGATCCTACAATGAGCAGTTCTTC. Full variable domain (missing parts from reference TRBV19 and TRBJ2-1): DGGITQSPKYLFRKEGQNVTLSCEQNLNHDAMYWYRQDPGQGLRLIYYSQIVNDFQKGDIAEGYSVSREKKESFPLTVTSAQKNPTAFYLCASSIPPAGGSYNEQFFGPGTRLTVL.

V is TRBV6-5 and J is TRBJ1-6, with unresolved D. Trimming stripped 2 bases from V and 13 bases from J, with 21 bases between. Germline CDR1 is MNHEY and CDR2 is SVGAGI. CDR3 size: 16 residues. The CDR3 nucleotides are TGTGCCAGCAGTTACGAGCGGCCAGACGGTAGTTCGCCCCTCCACTTT. Translating gives CASSYERPDGSSPLHF.

The chain couples TRBV2 to TRBJ2-1; TRBD2 agrees at 11 bases. CDR3 length: 16 residues. Germline trimming cut 6 bases from V and 5 bases from J; bases unmatched to any gene: 9. Germline CDR1 and CDR2: SNHLY and FYNNEI. The CDR3 here is CASSESLAGGHNEQFF. CDR3 in DNA: TGTGCCAGCAGCGAGTCCCTAGCGGGAGGACACAATGAGCAGTTCTTC.

The gene calls are TRBV20-1 and TRBJ2-7; TRBD2 aligns across 8 bases. V was clipped by 3 bases and J by 0 bases; unmatched bases: 7. The CDR3 sequence is 15 residues long. Germline V CDR1 and CDR2: DFQATT, SNEGSKA (reference sequence). CDR3 sequence (DNA): TGCAGTGCTAGTGACCTAGCGGGCATCTCCTACGAGCAGTACTTC. Translating gives CSASDLAGISYEQYF.

The CDR3: CASSFDRFGGYTF. In DNA form, the CDR3 reads TGTGCCAGCAGCTTTGACAGGTTCGGTGGCTACACCTTC. The chain combines TRBV7-8 with TRBJ1-2; D possibly corresponds to TRBD1 (6 bases). The germline gives CDR1 SGHVS, CDR2 FQNEAQ. V lost 3 bases, J lost 7 bases, and 12 bases lay in between. The CDR3 spans 13 residues.